This T cell receptor (beta chain) was recorded in a study of T cell repertoires in cytomegalovirus infection. Overall study findings and caveats: Clonotypes of TCR beta that were HLA-C-restricted and CMV-specific dominated the ex vivo response. There were carriers of CMV plus the relevant HLA, and cumulative public TCR beta family frequency identified them.

This clonotype appeared many times. Its antigen is not identified. Trimming removed 4 bases from V and 5 bases from J, with 12 bases in between. The CDR3 contains 15 residues. Per germline, CDR1 SGHTA and CDR2 FQGNSA. TCRdb fed the reads into MiXCR, producing one record per CDR3 protein. There are roughly 76,000 distinct CDR3 sequences in the sample; around 3.5% occur only once, and approximately 4.6% lies in the top ten. Sequencing input: PBMCs. This chain connects TRBV7-2 to TRBJ1-6; D is possibly TRBD1 (5 bases). The TCR originated in a human donor in good health (CMV status not recorded). Some clones in this sample may be carry-over from other donors' samples. CDR3: CASSSDGGDNSPLHF. CDR3 coding DNA: TGTGCCAGCAGCTCGGACGGGGGGGATAATTCACCCCTCCACTTT.